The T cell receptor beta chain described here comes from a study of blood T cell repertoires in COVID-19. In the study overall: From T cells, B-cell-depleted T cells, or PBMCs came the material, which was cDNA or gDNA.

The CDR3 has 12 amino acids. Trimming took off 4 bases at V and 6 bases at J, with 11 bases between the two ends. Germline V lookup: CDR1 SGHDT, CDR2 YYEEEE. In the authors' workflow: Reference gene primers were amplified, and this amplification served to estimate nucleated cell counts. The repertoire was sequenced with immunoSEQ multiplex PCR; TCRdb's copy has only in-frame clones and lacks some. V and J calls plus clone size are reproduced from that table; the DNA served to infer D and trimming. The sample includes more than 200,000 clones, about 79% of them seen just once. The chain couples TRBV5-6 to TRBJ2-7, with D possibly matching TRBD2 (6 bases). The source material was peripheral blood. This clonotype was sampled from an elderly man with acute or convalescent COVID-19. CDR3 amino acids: CASSRGGSEQYF. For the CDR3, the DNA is TGTGCCAGCAGCCGGGGAGGTAGCGAGCAGTACTTC.